Given below is one T cell receptor beta chain in context. This entry is derived from a study of blood T cells in healthy people across ages. A J-beta primer mix and a sample-barcoded 5' primer were used in a second PCR of roughly 6 to 11 cycles. TCRdb reanalysed the 5' RACE reads using MiXCR and keeps one entry per CDR3 protein. Among approximately 2,000,000 distinct CDR3 sequences, 30% to 40% were seen once, and the ten largest hold under 30%. Germline V gene sequence: CDR1 LGHNA, CDR2 YSLEER. CDR3 length equals 16 residues. V was clipped by 2 bases and J by 2 bases, with 15 bases between them. Each sample provided at least 5 micrograms of extracted total RNA.

The chain joins TRBV4-3 to TRBJ1-2; a possible D gene is TRBD1 (5 bases). The receptor comes from a human donor in good health. The material sequenced was blood. The CDR3 loop reads CASSQMTRGSNYGYTF. The CDR3 DNA follows: TGCGCCAGCAGCCAAATGACTAGGGGTTCGAACTATGGCTACACCTTC.